This T cell receptor (beta chain) was found in a study of type 1 regulatory T cells. Study background: This in vitro CD4 product, T-allo10, is enriched for Tr1 cells and alloantigen-specific.

TCRdb passed the reads through MiXCR, listing each CDR3 protein once. The sample consists of tens of thousands of distinct CDR3 sequences, 60% to 65% of them appearing once. Overall study findings and caveats: Type 1 regulatory T cells had a more restricted TCR repertoire than non-type 1 regulatory T cells.

For this clonotype: What it recognizes is unknown.

The sequence was obtained from a human donor in good health. The sample was cultured non-Tr1 T cells, either the whole culture or a sorted T cell fraction (not recorded which).

The CDR3 DNA reads as TGCGCCAGCAGCCAAGGTGGTCAGGGCGGACCTAACTATGGCTACACCTTC. It codes for CASSQGGQGGPNYGYTF. The rearrangement joins TRBV4-3 to TRBJ1-2, with a possible D match to TRBD1 (5 bases). Germline loops: CDR1 LGHNA, CDR2 YSLEER. This CDR3 region has 17 residues. Deletions cut 1 base from V and 0 bases from J, with 15 bases between.